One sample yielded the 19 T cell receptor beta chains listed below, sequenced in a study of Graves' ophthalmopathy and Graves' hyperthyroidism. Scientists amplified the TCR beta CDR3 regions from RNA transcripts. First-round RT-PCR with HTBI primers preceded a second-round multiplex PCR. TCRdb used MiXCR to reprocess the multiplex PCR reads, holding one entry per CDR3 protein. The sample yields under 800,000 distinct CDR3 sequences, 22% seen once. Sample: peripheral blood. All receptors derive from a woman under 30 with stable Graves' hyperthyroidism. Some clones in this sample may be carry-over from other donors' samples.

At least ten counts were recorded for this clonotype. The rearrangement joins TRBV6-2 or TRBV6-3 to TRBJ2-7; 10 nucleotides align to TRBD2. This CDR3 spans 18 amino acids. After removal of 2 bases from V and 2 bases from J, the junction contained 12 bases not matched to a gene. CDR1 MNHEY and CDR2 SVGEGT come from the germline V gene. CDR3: CASSYGGGLAGETYEQYF. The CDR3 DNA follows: TGTGCCAGCAGTTACGGGGGCGGGCTAGCGGGGGAGACCTACGAGCAGTACTTC.

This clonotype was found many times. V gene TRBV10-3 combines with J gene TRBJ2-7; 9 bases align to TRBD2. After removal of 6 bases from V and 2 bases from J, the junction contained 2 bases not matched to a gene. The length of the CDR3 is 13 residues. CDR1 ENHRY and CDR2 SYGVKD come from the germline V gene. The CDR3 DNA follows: TGTGCCATCAGCCTAGCGGGAACCTACGAGCAGTACTTC. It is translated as CAISLAGTYEQYF.

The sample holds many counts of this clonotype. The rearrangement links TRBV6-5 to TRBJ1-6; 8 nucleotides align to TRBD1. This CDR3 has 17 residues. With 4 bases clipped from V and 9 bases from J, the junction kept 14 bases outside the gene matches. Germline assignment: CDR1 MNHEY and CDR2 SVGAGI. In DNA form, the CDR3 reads TGTGCCAGCAGTTCCTTTACAGGGGGAAGGTTGGGTTCACCCCTCCACTTT. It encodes CASSSFTGGRLGSPLHF.

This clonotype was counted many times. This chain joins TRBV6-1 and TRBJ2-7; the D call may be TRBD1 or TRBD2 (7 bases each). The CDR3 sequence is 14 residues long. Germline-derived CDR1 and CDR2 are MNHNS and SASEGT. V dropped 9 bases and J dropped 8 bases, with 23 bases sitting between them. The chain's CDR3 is CASCQGEGIEKQYF. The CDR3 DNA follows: TGTGCCAGTTGCCAGGGGGAGGGAATTGAGAAGCAGTACTTC.

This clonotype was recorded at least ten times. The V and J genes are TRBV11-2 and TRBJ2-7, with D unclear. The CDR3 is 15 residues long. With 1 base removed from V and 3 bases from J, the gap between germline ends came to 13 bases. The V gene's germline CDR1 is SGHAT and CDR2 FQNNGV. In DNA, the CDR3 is TGTGCCAGCAGCTTAGTCGGGTCGGAGTACTACGAGCAGTACTTC. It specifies CASSLVGSEYYEQYF.

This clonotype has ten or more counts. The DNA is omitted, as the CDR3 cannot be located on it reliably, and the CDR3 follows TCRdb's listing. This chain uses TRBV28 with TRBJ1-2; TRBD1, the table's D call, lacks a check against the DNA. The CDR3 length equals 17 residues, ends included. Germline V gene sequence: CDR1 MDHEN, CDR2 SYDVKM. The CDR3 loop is CASSLLLSARANYGYTF.

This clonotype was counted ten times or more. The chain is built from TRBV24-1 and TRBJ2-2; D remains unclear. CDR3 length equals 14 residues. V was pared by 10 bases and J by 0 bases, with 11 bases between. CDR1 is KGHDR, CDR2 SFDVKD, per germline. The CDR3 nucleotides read TGTGCCACTCAAACAGCTGCGAACACCGGGGAGCTGTTTTTT. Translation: CATQTAANTGELFF.

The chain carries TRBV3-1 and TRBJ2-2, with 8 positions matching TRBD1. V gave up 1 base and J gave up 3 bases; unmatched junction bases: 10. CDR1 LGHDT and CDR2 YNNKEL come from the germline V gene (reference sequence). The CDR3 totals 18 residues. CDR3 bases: TGTGCCAGCAGCCAAGTATCTGGCCAGGGGGCGTACACCGGGGAGCTGTTTTTT. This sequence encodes CASSQVSGQGAYTGELFF.

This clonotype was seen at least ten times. The CDR3 region has the DNA TGTGCCAGCAGCTTAGCCCGGGACAGGGCCTACGAGCAGTACTTC. Translated: CASSLARDRAYEQYF. The chain links TRBV7-2 to TRBJ2-7; 9 bases fit TRBD1. The CDR3 covers 15 residues. V shed 0 bases and J 2 bases; nucleotides not matched to a gene: 2. Germline CDR1 is SGHTA and CDR2 is FQGNSA.

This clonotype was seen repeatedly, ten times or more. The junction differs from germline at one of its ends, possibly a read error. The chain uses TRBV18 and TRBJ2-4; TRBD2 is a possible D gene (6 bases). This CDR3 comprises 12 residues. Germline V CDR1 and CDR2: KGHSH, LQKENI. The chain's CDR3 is CASSPQAGILYF. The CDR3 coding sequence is TGTGCCAGCTCACCACAAGCGGGCATTCTGTACTTC.

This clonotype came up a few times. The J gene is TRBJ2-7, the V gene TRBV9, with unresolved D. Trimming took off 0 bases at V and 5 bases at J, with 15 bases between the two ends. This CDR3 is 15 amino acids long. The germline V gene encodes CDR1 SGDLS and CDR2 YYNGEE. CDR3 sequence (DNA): TGTGCCAGCAGCGTAGACCCCCTCCCTTCGGACGAGCAGTACTTC. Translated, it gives CASSVDPLPSDEQYF.

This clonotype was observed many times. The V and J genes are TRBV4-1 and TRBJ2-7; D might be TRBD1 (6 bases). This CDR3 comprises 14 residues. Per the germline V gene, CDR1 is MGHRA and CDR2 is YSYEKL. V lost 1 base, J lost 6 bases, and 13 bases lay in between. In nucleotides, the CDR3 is TGCGCCAGCAGCCAAGGGCGACAGGTAGTCGAGCAGTACTTC. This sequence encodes CASSQGRQVVEQYF.

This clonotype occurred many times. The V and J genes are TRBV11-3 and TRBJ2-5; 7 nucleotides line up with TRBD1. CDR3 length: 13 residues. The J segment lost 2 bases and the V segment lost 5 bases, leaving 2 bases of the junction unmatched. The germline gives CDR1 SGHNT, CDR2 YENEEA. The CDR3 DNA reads TGTGCCAGCAGCCCGACAGGGCAAGAGACCCAGTACTTC. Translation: CASSPTGQETQYF.

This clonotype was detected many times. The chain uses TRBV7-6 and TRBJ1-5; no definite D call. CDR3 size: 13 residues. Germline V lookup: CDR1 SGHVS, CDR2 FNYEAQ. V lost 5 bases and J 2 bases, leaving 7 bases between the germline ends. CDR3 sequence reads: CASSQARNQPQHF. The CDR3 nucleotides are TGTGCCAGCAGCCAGGCACGCAATCAGCCCCAGCATTTT.

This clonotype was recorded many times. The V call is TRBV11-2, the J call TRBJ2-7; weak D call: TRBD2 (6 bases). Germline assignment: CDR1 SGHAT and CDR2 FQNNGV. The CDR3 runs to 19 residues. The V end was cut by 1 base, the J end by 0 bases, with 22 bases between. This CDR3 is CASSLGQRVLQRSSYEQYF. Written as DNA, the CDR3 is TGTGCCAGCAGCTTAGGTCAGCGGGTTCTTCAAAGGAGCTCCTACGAGCAGTACTTC.

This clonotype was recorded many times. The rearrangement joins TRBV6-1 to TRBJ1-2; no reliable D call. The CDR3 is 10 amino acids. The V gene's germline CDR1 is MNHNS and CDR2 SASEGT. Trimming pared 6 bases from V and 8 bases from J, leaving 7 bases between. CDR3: CASRPPGYTF. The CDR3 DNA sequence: TGTGCCAGCAGGCCCCCGGGCTACACCTTC.

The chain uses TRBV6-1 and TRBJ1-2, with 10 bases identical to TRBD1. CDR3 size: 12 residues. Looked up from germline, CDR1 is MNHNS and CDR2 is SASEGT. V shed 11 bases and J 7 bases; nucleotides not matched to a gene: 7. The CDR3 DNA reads TGTGCCGGAGGACAGGGGGGTATTGGCTACACCTTC. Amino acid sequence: CAGGQGGIGYTF.

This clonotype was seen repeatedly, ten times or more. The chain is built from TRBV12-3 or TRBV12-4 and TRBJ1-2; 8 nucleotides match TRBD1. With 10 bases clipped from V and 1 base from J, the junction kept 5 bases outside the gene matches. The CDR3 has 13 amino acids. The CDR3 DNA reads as TGTGCCACCCACACAGGGGGTAACTATGGCTACACCTTC. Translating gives CATHTGGNYGYTF.

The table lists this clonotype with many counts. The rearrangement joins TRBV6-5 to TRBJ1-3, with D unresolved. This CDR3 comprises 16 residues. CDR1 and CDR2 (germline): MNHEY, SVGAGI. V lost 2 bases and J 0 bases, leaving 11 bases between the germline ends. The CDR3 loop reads CASSYRADYSGNTIYF. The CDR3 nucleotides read TGTGCCAGCAGTTACAGGGCAGATTACTCTGGAAACACCATATATTTT.